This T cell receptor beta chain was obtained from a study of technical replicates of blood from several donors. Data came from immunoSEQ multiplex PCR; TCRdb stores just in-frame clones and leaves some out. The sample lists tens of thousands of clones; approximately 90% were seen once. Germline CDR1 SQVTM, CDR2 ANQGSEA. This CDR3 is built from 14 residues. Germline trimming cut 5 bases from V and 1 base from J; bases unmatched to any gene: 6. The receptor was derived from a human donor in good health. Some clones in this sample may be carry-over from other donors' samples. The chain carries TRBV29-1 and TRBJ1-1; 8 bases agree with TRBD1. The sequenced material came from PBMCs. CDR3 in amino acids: CSVRTGGGNTEAFF. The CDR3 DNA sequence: TGCAGCGTTCGAACAGGGGGTGGGAACACTGAAGCTTTCTTT.